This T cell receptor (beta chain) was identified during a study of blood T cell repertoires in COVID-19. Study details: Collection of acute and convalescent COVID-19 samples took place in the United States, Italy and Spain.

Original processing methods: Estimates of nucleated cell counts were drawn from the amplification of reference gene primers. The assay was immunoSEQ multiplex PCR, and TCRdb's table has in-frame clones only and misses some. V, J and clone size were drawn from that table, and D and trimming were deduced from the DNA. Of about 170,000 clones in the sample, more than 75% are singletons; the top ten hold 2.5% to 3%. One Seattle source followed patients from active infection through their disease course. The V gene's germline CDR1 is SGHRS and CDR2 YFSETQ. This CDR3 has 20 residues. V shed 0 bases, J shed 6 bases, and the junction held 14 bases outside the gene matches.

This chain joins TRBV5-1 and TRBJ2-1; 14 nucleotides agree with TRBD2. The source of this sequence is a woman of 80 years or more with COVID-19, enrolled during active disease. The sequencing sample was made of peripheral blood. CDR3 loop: CASSLVRRTSGRPTANEQFF. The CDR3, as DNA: TGCGCCAGCAGCTTGGTTCGCAGGACTAGCGGGAGGCCGACCGCCAATGAGCAGTTCTTC.